The sequence of this T cell receptor (beta chain) was determined in a study of cytomegalovirus exposure and HLA in healthy donors. The CDR3 totals 19 residues. Germline V CDR1 and CDR2: SGDLS, YYNGEE. After removal of 3 bases from V and 2 bases from J, the junction contained 16 bases not matched to a gene. PCR amplification relied on 60 Vbeta primers (plus 13 Jbeta primers). This table comes from immunoSEQ multiplex PCR, and its TCRdb copy is limited to in-frame clones, with some not included. The sample has about 130,000 clones; roughly three quarters are singletons. This clone came up once. This sequence was found in a man aged 35-49 years in good health and CMV-seronegative. Material: PBMCs. The V gene is TRBV9, the J gene TRBJ2-7; TRBD2 matches at 11 bases. In nucleotides, the CDR3 is TGTGCCAGCAGCGAGCCCCGGGACAGGGAGACTAGCGGGACCTACGAGCAGTACTTC. Its translation is CASSEPRDRETSGTYEQYF.